The 11 T cell receptor beta chains below all came from one sample that was sequenced in a study of shared clonotypes between healthy human individuals. Profiling relied on immunoSEQ multiplex PCR, and the TCRdb table lists in-frame clones only, not all of them. The sample includes about 2.3 million clones, 85% to 95% of them seen just once. Material: naive CD4+ T cells from PBMCs. The subset is: CD45RA+ positively selected. These receptors all come from a man aged 18 to 35 in good health. Some clones in this sample may be carry-over from other donors' samples.

J is TRBJ2-7 and V is TRBV14, with D unresolved. Germline CDR1 is SGHDN and CDR2 is FVKESK. V dropped 0 bases and J dropped 2 bases, with 17 bases sitting between them. CDR3 length: 17 amino acids. The CDR3 DNA reads TGTGCCAGCAGCCAAGATCTGTACAGCAGATTCCCCTACGAGCAGTACTTC. Its protein product is CASSQDLYSRFPYEQYF.

This chain connects TRBV28 to TRBJ1-3; TRBD1 matches 11 bases. After removal of 7 bases from V and 2 bases from J, the junction contained 10 bases not matched to a gene. Germline CDR1 is MDHEN and CDR2 is SYDVKM. The length of the CDR3 is 17 residues. This chain's CDR3 is CASKDTPGQGAGNTIYF. The CDR3 DNA reads TGTGCCAGCAAAGATACACCGGGACAGGGGGCTGGAAACACCATATATTTT.

This clone was seen a single time. The gene calls are TRBV29-1 and TRBJ2-3; 7 nucleotides align to TRBD2. Germline V gene sequence: CDR1 SQVTM, CDR2 ANQGSEA. This CDR3 has 12 residues. V lost 7 bases and J lost 0; bases outside the gene matches: 1. The CDR3 sequence is CSGGGSTDTQYF. CDR3 DNA sequence: TGCAGCGGCGGGGGAAGCACAGATACGCAGTATTTT.

This clone showed up just once. The chain employs TRBV29-1 and TRBJ2-7, with unresolved D. Per germline, CDR1 SQVTM and CDR2 ANQGSEA. The CDR3 is 11 amino acids. Trimming left V 3 bases short and J 5 bases short, with 8 bases between. The CDR3 here is CSVEFLNEQYF. The CDR3 coding sequence is TGCAGCGTTGAGTTTTTGAACGAGCAGTACTTC.

CDR3 loop: CASRGQGGSYEQYF. CDR3 nucleotide sequence: TGTGCCAGCAGGGGACAGGGGGGCTCCTACGAGCAGTACTTC. The chain carries TRBV18 and TRBJ2-7, with 11 nucleotides matching TRBD1. The CDR3 has 14 amino acids. From germline, CDR1 is KGHSH and CDR2 LQKENI. V was clipped by 8 bases and J by 0 bases; unmatched bases: 3.

The genes are TRBV15 and TRBJ1-2, with D possibly TRBD1 on 6 matching bases. This CDR3 is built from 14 residues. Germline V lookup: CDR1 LNHNV, CDR2 YYDKDF (reference sequence). Trimming shortened V by 5 bases and J by 6 bases, and 16 bases separated the two germline ends. DNA of the CDR3: TGTGCCACCAGCGAGGGGGGCGCCAGGAATGGCTACACCTTC. Translating it yields CATSEGGARNGYTF.

This clone turned up a few times. V gene TRBV29-1 combines with J gene TRBJ1-1, with a possible D match to TRBD1 (5 bases). The CDR3 runs 14 residues. V was pared by 4 bases and J by 6 bases, with 18 bases between. The germline CDR1 and CDR2 sequences are SQVTM and ANQGSEA. The CDR3 reads CSVGPGQGISEAFF. The CDR3 nucleotides read TGCAGCGTTGGCCCCGGGCAGGGAATTTCTGAAGCTTTCTTT.

V is TRBV27 and J is TRBJ2-2; D gene ambiguous. CDR1 is MNHEY and CDR2 is SMNVEV in the germline V gene (reference sequence). This CDR3 is built from 14 residues. V was clipped by 3 bases and J by 1 base, with 6 bases between them. CDR3 nucleotides: TGTGCCAGCAGTTTCTACCTGAACACCGGGGAGCTGTTTTTT. Amino acid sequence: CASSFYLNTGELFF.

The CDR3 DNA sequence: TGTGCCAGTAGGAGCAGGACGGGTGGCTACACCTTC. Amino acids: CASRSRTGGYTF. The chain joins TRBV19 to TRBJ1-2, with D unresolved. This CDR3 contains 12 residues. V lost 6 bases and J lost 7, with 12 bases in between. Germline CDR1 and CDR2: LNHDA and SQIVND (reference sequence).

The CDR3 DNA reads TGTGCCGAACGGGGGGGGGCGGACTATGGCTACACCTTC. Amino acid sequence: CAERGGADYGYTF. The rearrangement joins TRBV6-1 to TRBJ1-2; perhaps TRBD1 as D (6 bases). Germline V gives CDR1 MNHNS, CDR2 SASEGT. This CDR3 spans 13 amino acids. Trimming cost V 11 bases and J 3 bases, with 16 bases left between them.

This chain links TRBV30 with TRBJ2-7; D is perhaps TRBD1 (7 bases). V was trimmed by 2 bases and J by 5 bases, leaving 10 bases between them. The germline V gene encodes CDR1 GTSNPN and CDR2 SVGIG (reference sequence). This CDR3 has 12 residues. Written as DNA, the CDR3 is TGTGCCTGGAGTTCAGGGGGGAACGAGCAGTACTTC. Its protein product is CAWSSGGNEQYF.